The 11 T cell receptor beta chains given below trace back to one sample, sequenced in a study of blood T cells in healthy people across ages. Through a sample-barcoded 5' primer and a J-beta primer mix, a second PCR was run for 7 to 11 cycles. TCRdb re-analysed the 5' RACE reads in MiXCR, keeping a single row per CDR3 protein. This table has approximately 1,100,000 distinct CDR3 sequences, under 45% appearing once. The specimen sequenced was blood. All receptors derive from an older woman in good health.

The chain couples TRBV12-3 or TRBV12-4 to TRBJ1-5, with D possibly TRBD1 on 5 matching bases. The V and J ends lost 6 bases and 5 bases respectively, with 17 bases between them. This CDR3 is 15 amino acids long. The CDR3: CASSRGLGVDQPQHF. CDR3 coding DNA: TGTGCCAGCAGCCGGGGCCTGGGCGTTGATCAGCCCCAGCATTTT.

This clonotype showed up just a few times. This chain joins TRBV7-9 and TRBJ2-3, with D possibly being TRBD2 (6 bases). Trimming pared 5 bases from V and 2 bases from J, leaving 17 bases between. The germline gives CDR1 SEHNR, CDR2 FQNEAQ (reference sequence). The CDR3 is made up of 16 amino acids. CDR3 sequence (DNA): TGTGCCAGCAGCCCTCCGGGGGTGCACACCACAGATACGCAGTATTTT. This codes for CASSPPGVHTTDTQYF.

The V and J genes are TRBV6-2 or TRBV6-3 and TRBJ2-3, with D unclear. The V end was cut by 2 bases, the J end by 6 bases, with 3 bases between. The CDR3 is made up of 11 amino acids. Germline values: CDR1 MNHEY, CDR2 SVGEGT. For the CDR3, the DNA is TGTGCCAGCAGTTACCTCGATACGCAGTATTTT. This gives the protein CASSYLDTQYF.

The V and J genes are TRBV20-1 and TRBJ1-2, with D uncertain. The CDR3 totals 14 residues. Germline loops: CDR1 DFQATT, CDR2 SNEGSKA (reference sequence). The ends were cut back, 3 bases at V and 8 bases at J, with 19 bases in the middle. Here the CDR3 DNA reads TGCAGTGCTAGTACCGATCTTCCTATGTACGGCTACACCTTC. Amino acid sequence: CSASTDLPMYGYTF.

The rearrangement links TRBV12-3 or TRBV12-4 to TRBJ1-2, with 9 bases identical to TRBD1. The CDR3 extends over 14 amino acids. J was trimmed by 5 bases and V by 5 bases; bases with no gene match: 6. The CDR3 nucleotides are TGTGCCAGCAGTATCTCGACAGGGGGATATGGCTACACCTTC. Translation: CASSISTGGYGYTF.

The V call is TRBV6-5, the J call TRBJ2-7; 7 bases align to TRBD2. The CDR3 sequence is 15 residues long. The V gene end was trimmed by 4 bases and the J gene end by 6 bases; junction bases not matched to a gene: 12. CDR1 and CDR2 from the germline V gene are MNHEY and SVGAGI. The CDR3: CASSLLSSGIREQYF. For the CDR3, the DNA is TGTGCCAGCAGTTTATTATCGAGCGGGATACGCGAGCAGTACTTC.

The chain couples TRBV4-1 to TRBJ2-5; D is uncertain. The ends were cut back, 1 base at V and 2 bases at J, with 8 bases in the middle. The CDR3 runs 14 residues. In germline, CDR1 is MGHRA, CDR2 YSYEKL. CDR3 DNA: TGCGCCAGCAGCCAAGGGGCTCAGCAAGAGACCCAGTACTTC. Amino acids: CASSQGAQQETQYF.

This chain joins TRBV5-1 and TRBJ2-1, with a weak D call TRBD2 (6 bases). The CDR3 runs 13 residues. Germline values: CDR1 SGHRS, CDR2 YFSETQ. The V end was cut by 6 bases, the J end by 7 bases, with 14 bases between. CDR3 in amino acids: CASNFGTSNEQFF. CDR3 coding DNA: TGCGCCAGCAACTTTGGGACTTCGAATGAGCAGTTCTTC.

A few counts support this clonotype. The rearrangement joins TRBV12-3 or TRBV12-4 to TRBJ2-5; 12 bases line up with TRBD2. The V gene end was trimmed by 7 bases and the J gene end by 4 bases; junction bases not matched to a gene: 7. This CDR3 has 15 amino acids. The CDR3 here is CASTEGGLAGETQYF. The CDR3 DNA is TGTGCCAGCACCGAAGGGGGACTAGCGGGAGAGACCCAGTACTTC.

This clonotype was found a few times. V is TRBV4-2 and J is TRBJ1-5; D is undetermined. Germline-derived CDR1 and CDR2 are LGHNA and YNFKEQ. V was clipped by 2 bases and J by 3 bases, with 8 bases between them. CDR3 size: 14 residues. CDR3 protein: CASSQRKDNQPQHF. The CDR3 DNA follows: TGTGCCAGCAGCCAACGGAAGGACAATCAGCCCCAGCATTTT.

This clonotype occurred a few times. This chain connects TRBV7-9 to TRBJ2-4; D is unresolved. Trimming took 5 bases from V and 3 from J, leaving 11 bases between them. The CDR3 extends over 14 amino acids. The germline V gene has CDR1 SEHNR and CDR2 FQNEAQ (reference sequence). In DNA, the CDR3 is TGTGCCAGCAGCCCTACCCTGGACAAAAACATTCAGTACTTC. Encoded protein: CASSPTLDKNIQYF.